What follows are 11 T cell receptor beta chains derived from one specimen sequenced in a study of regulatory T cells in long-lasting Graves disease. iRepertoire HTBI primers and Arm-PCR of CDR3 regions built TCR beta libraries. TCRdb itself ran the multiplex PCR reads through MiXCR, one entry per CDR3 protein. The sample holds about 350,000 distinct CDR3 sequences, roughly 16% seen once. Time point of the sample: newly diagnosed GD, antithyroid drugs for less than 3 months. There was RNA extracted from PBMCs, and the TCR library was made from it. The same sample was also studied in work on T cells in Graves' hyperthyroidism and ophthalmopathy.

The source material was peripheral blood mononuclear cells (PBMCs), sampled at new diagnosis, from a patient treated with antithyroid drugs. These receptors were obtained from a woman aged 18-30 years with Graves disease.

This clonotype was counted only a few times. This chain links TRBV18 with TRBJ1-1; D might be TRBD1 (5 bases). CDR1 and CDR2 from the germline V gene are KGHSH and LQKENI. This CDR3 contains 19 residues. The V and J ends lost 4 bases and 1 base respectively, with 25 bases between them. In DNA, the CDR3 is TGTGCCAGCTCACAACTTACCCCCGTCGACAGCACGAAGAACACTGAAGCTTTCTTT. This codes for CASSQLTPVDSTKNTEAFF.

J is TRBJ1-4 and V is TRBV28, with no clear D. The CDR3 has 14 amino acids. Trimming removed 5 bases at V and 0 bases at J, with 7 bases between. Germline CDR1 and CDR2: MDHEN and SYDVKM. As DNA, the CDR3 is TGTGCCAGCAGTGACTCGTCAACTAATGAAAAACTGTTTTTT. It specifies CASSDSSTNEKLFF.

Many counts were recorded for this clonotype. This sequence joins TRBV5-1 and TRBJ2-3; either TRBD1 or TRBD2 may fit D (5 bases each). CDR3 length: 16 amino acids. Germline-derived CDR1 and CDR2 are SGHRS and YFSETQ. Trimming cost V 6 bases and J 0 bases, with 17 bases left between them. As DNA, the CDR3 is TGCGCCAGCACGGCCTGGGGACCGGGAAGCACAGATACGCAGTATTTT. It yields the protein CASTAWGPGSTDTQYF.

The chain carries TRBV5-1 and TRBJ1-3; TRBD1 is a possible D gene (5 bases). Per the germline V gene, CDR1 is SGHRS and CDR2 is YFSETQ. The CDR3 consists of 14 residues. The V end was cut by 5 bases, the J end by 0 bases, with 9 bases between. This CDR3 is CASRMTDSGNTIYF. Written as DNA, the CDR3 is TGCGCCAGCAGGATGACAGACTCTGGAAACACCATATATTTT.

This clonotype showed up many times. The genes are TRBV28 and TRBJ2-1; D could derive from TRBD1 or TRBD2 (5 bases each). Trimming took off 4 bases at V and 2 bases at J, with 18 bases between the two ends. This CDR3 has 17 amino acids. CDR1 is MDHEN, CDR2 SYDVKM, per germline. CDR3 sequence (DNA): TGTGCCAGCAGTTCCGGGACCGCCTTCAGTCCCTACAATGAGCAGTTCTTC. Translated, it gives CASSSGTAFSPYNEQFF. The variable domain in full, with the rest retrieved from reference TRBV28 and TRBJ2-1, is DVKVTQSSRYLVKRTGEKVFLECVQDMDHENMFWYRQDPGLGLRLIYFSYDVKMKEKGDIPEGYSVSREKKERFSLILESASTNQTSMYLCASSSGTAFSPYNEQFFGPGTRLTVL.

This clonotype was seen many times. This chain links TRBV6-1 with TRBJ2-2, with no clear D. Trimming took 7 bases from V and 0 from J, leaving 9 bases between them. The CDR3 runs 14 residues. CDR1 is MNHNS, CDR2 SASEGT, per germline. CDR3 bases: TGTGCCAGCAAATTGACCGCGAACACCGGGGAGCTGTTTTTT. This sequence encodes CASKLTANTGELFF.

This sequence joins TRBV24-1 and TRBJ2-1; possibly TRBD1 for D (6 bases). Between the trimmed V and J ends, which lost 3 bases and 4 bases, there was a span of 12 bases. From germline, CDR1 is KGHDR and CDR2 SFDVKD. The CDR3 is 15 residues long. The CDR3 DNA reads TGTGCCACCAGTGATACAGGGAAAGATTACAATGAGCAGTTCTTC. The encoded protein is CATSDTGKDYNEQFF.

This clonotype occurred a few times. V gene TRBV19 combines with J gene TRBJ2-6; D gene unclear. This CDR3 has 13 amino acids. Germline V lookup: CDR1 LNHDA, CDR2 SQIVND (reference sequence). Trimming removed 7 bases at V and 0 bases at J, with 4 bases between. CDR3 sequence (DNA): TGTGCCAGTACGTTCTCTGGGGCCAACGTCCTGACTTTC. This gives the protein CASTFSGANVLTF.

This chain joins TRBV2 and TRBJ1-6, with D possibly matching TRBD1 (5 bases). The CDR3 length is 17 residues. The germline V gene has CDR1 SNHLY and CDR2 FYNNEI. The V end was cut by 5 bases, the J end by 0 bases, with 14 bases between. The CDR3 reads CASSSTELSSYNSPLHF. CDR3 coding DNA: TGTGCCAGCAGTTCGACAGAACTAAGCTCCTATAATTCACCCCTCCACTTT.

This clonotype was recorded at least ten times. The chain uses TRBV11-2 and TRBJ2-7, with 12 nucleotides matching TRBD2. Trimming removed 5 bases from V and 0 bases from J; junction bases left unmatched: 5. The CDR3 is 16 amino acids. Germline CDR1 SGHAT, CDR2 FQNNGV. CDR3 region: CASSLLTSGSSYEQYF. As DNA, the CDR3 is TGTGCCAGCAGCCTTCTGACTAGCGGGAGCTCCTACGAGCAGTACTTC.

As concerns this clonotype: Possible read error: a much larger clone is one base away. This chain links TRBV28 with TRBJ1-5; D uncertain. V lost 2 bases to trimming and J lost 0 bases, with 11 bases between them. This CDR3 contains 16 residues. The germline CDR1 and CDR2 sequences are MDHEN and SYDVKM. The CDR3 loop reads CASSLGSPHSNQPQHF. The CDR3 region has the DNA TGTGCCAGCAGTTTAGGTTCCCCACATAGCAATCAGCCCCAGCATTTT.